These 10 T cell receptor beta chains came from one sample sequenced in a study of immune evolution from preneoplasia to lung adenocarcinoma. Sequenced by immunoSEQ multiplex PCR; TCRdb stores in-frame clones only, minus some. The sample yields about 3,700 clones, 65% to 90% seen once. The sequenced material came from FFPE invasive lung adenocarcinoma tissue. The receptors stem from a person in their fifties with lung adenocarcinoma.

J is TRBJ2-3 and V is TRBV9; 7 positions match TRBD2. The V segment lost 5 bases and the J segment 5 bases; nucleotides outside the gene matches: 11. The CDR3 is 15 residues long. Germline V gene lookup returns CDR1 SGDLS and CDR2 YYNGEE. The DNA for the CDR3 is TGTGCCAGCAGTCATATCCGCGGGGAGGGAGATACGCAGTATTTT. Residues: CASSHIRGEGDTQYF.

The gene calls are TRBV2 and TRBJ1-1, with 7 positions matching TRBD1. Germline V gene data show CDR1 as SNHLY and CDR2 as FYNNEI. J was trimmed by 6 bases and V by 4 bases; bases with no gene match: 5. The CDR3 spans 13 residues. The DNA of the CDR3 is TGTGCCAGCAGTGGACAGGGTTCCCCTGAAGCTTTCTTT. Translation gives CASSGQGSPEAFF.

The J gene is TRBJ2-7, the V gene TRBV30; D might be TRBD1 (6 bases). V was shortened by 4 bases and J by 3 bases, with 22 bases between the two germline ends. Germline loops: CDR1 GTSNPN, CDR2 SVGIG (reference sequence). CDR3 length equals 16 residues. CDR3 DNA sequence: TGTGCCTGGACCCTCCCGACAGGTGGAAGGGGCTACGAGCAGTACTTC. It is translated as CAWTLPTGGRGYEQYF.

A few counts support this clone. This chain links TRBV28 with TRBJ1-1, with D tentatively TRBD1 (5 bases). V dropped 5 bases and J dropped 6 bases, with 22 bases sitting between them. This CDR3 has 16 residues. CDR1 and CDR2 (germline): MDHEN, SYDVKM. CDR3 DNA sequence: TGTGCCAGCAGTCCCCTCGGGTCAGAGGGGAGCCCTGAAGCTTTCTTT. Protein: CASSPLGSEGSPEAFF.

The chain uses TRBV28 and TRBJ1-5, with no clear D. CDR3 size: 15 residues. Germline V gene data show CDR1 as MDHEN and CDR2 as SYDVKM. The V end lost 7 bases, the J end lost 0 bases, and 13 bases lay between the germline ends. The CDR3, as DNA: TGTGCCAGCATGAGTTCAGGCTATAGCAATCAGCCCCAGCATTTT. It specifies CASMSSGYSNQPQHF.

The chain combines TRBV25-1 with TRBJ1-3; D remains ambiguous. V was cut by 5 bases and J by 4 bases, with 9 bases left in between. The CDR3 runs 13 residues. In germline, CDR1 is MGHDK, CDR2 SYGVNS. The CDR3 loop is CASSNSGGNTIYF. The CDR3 region has the DNA TGTGCCAGCAGTAATAGCGGAGGAAACACCATATATTTT.

The chain combines TRBV27 with TRBJ2-7; a weak D match, TRBD2 (7 bases). Trimming left V 6 bases short and J 3 bases short, with 18 bases between. The CDR3 is 15 residues long. The germline gives CDR1 MNHEY, CDR2 SMNVEV (reference sequence). The DNA of the CDR3 is TGTGCCAGCAGGTGGGGGGGCAGGGCCGTCTACGAGCAGTACTTC. It is translated as CASRWGGRAVYEQYF.

The sample holds one count of this clone. The chain is built from TRBV2 and TRBJ2-5, with a tentative D call TRBD1 (6 bases). CDR3 length equals 14 residues. Germline CDR1 SNHLY, CDR2 FYNNEI. The V end lost 5 bases, the J end lost 2 bases, and 12 bases lay between the germline ends. CDR3 nucleotides: TGTGCCAGCAGTCCCGAGGACAGACAAGAGACCCAGTACTTC. Its protein product is CASSPEDRQETQYF.

The chain combines TRBV5-1 with TRBJ2-5; 11 bases agree with TRBD2. CDR1 is SGHRS and CDR2 is YFSETQ in the germline V gene. J lost 4 bases, V lost 4 bases, and 9 bases had no gene match. There are 16 residues in the CDR3. Here the CDR3 reads CASSPGSGGGRETQYF. The CDR3 region has the DNA TGCGCCAGCAGCCCCGGTAGCGGGGGGGGGAGAGAGACCCAGTACTTC.

The V and J genes are TRBV28 and TRBJ2-7; 7 bases agree with TRBD1. Germline CDR1 and CDR2: MDHEN and SYDVKM. V lost 5 bases and J lost 2; bases outside the gene matches: 6. This CDR3 region has 14 residues. CDR3 DNA sequence: TGTGCCAGCAGTCCAGGGACAGCAACCTACGAGCAGTACTTC. Its protein product is CASSPGTATYEQYF.